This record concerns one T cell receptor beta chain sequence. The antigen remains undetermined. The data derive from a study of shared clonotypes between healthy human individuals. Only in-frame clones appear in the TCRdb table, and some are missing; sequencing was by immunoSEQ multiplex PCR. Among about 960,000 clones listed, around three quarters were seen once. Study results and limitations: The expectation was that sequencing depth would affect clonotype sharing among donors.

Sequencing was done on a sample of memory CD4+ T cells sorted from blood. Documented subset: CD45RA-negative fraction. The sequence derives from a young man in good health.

The CDR3, as DNA: TGTGCCAGTAGTACCCATGGACAGGGTAAGAATTCACCCCTCCACTTT. It translates to CASSTHGQGKNSPLHF. The chain combines TRBV19 with TRBJ1-6, with 8 bases aligning to TRBD1. Germline trimming cut 4 bases from V and 7 bases from J; bases unmatched to any gene: 9. This CDR3 has 16 amino acids. Germline loops: CDR1 LNHDA, CDR2 SQIVND (reference sequence).